These 29 T cell receptor beta chains share one sample of origin, sequenced in a study of blood T cell repertoires in COVID-19. Clones were sequenced by immunoSEQ multiplex PCR, and TCRdb holds only the in-frame ones, with some missing. The sample lists about 64,000 clones, around 80% occurring once. Sequences were obtained from peripheral blood. All receptors come from a man in his fifties or sixties with COVID-19, enrolled during active disease.

The chain links TRBV28 to TRBJ2-5; 7 bases are shared with TRBD2. Trimming removed 3 bases from V and 1 base from J; junction bases left unmatched: 2. In germline, CDR1 is MDHEN, CDR2 SYDVKM. This CDR3 is built from 14 residues. The CDR3 spells CASSLSGGQETQYF. The CDR3 bases are TGTGCCAGCAGTTTGTCGGGAGGCCAAGAGACCCAGTACTTC. Full variable domain (remainder filled in from reference TRBV28 and TRBJ2-5): DVKVTQSSRYLVKRTGEKVFLECVQDMDHENMFWYRQDPGLGLRLIYFSYDVKMKEKGDIPEGYSVSREKKERFSLILESASTNQTSMYLCASSLSGGQETQYFGPGTRLLVL.

The CDR3 bases are TGTGCCAGCTCACCACGTTCGGATACGCAGTATTTT. Amino acid sequence: CASSPRSDTQYF. This chain connects TRBV18 to TRBJ2-3, with no clear D. The germline V gene has CDR1 KGHSH and CDR2 LQKENI. The CDR3 covers 12 residues. V was pared by 1 base and J by 6 bases, with 5 bases between.

The chain links TRBV12-3 or TRBV12-4 to TRBJ1-5, with D unresolved. CDR3 length: 13 residues. V was cut by 5 bases and J by 6 bases, with 11 bases left in between. The CDR3 spells CASSPFVGQPQHF. DNA for the CDR3: TGTGCCAGCAGTCCCTTCGTCGGTCAGCCCCAGCATTTT.

The sample holds a few counts of this clone. In DNA, the CDR3 is TGTGCCAGCAGCTTGGAGACAGGGGGCGCGGGAACCGGGGAGCTGTTTTTT. Protein product: CASSLETGGAGTGELFF. The chain carries TRBV7-6 and TRBJ2-2; 10 bases are a match to TRBD1. The CDR3 covers 17 residues. V was pared by 3 bases and J by 5 bases, with 9 bases of the junction left unmatched. Germline-derived CDR1 and CDR2 are SGHVS and FNYEAQ.

J is TRBJ1-2 and V is TRBV28; maybe TRBD1 (5 bases). The CDR3 has 16 residues. Germline CDR1 and CDR2: MDHEN and SYDVKM. Trimming cost V 6 bases and J 4 bases, with 21 bases left between them. CDR3 in amino acids: CASSTQGGLESYGYTF. In DNA, the CDR3 is TGTGCCAGCAGCACCCAGGGAGGTCTGGAATCCTATGGCTACACCTTC.

V usage is TRBV19 and J usage is TRBJ2-1, with 8 positions matching TRBD2. With 8 bases clipped from V and 6 bases from J, the junction kept 6 bases outside the gene matches. The length of the CDR3 is 13 residues. The germline gives CDR1 LNHDA, CDR2 SQIVND (reference sequence). The CDR3 nucleotides read TGTGCCAGTCAGCGGGAGAACGTCAATGAGCAGTTCTTC. This gives the protein CASQRENVNEQFF.

V gene TRBV6-5 combines with J gene TRBJ1-2; a possible D gene is TRBD1 (6 bases). The CDR3 length is 14 residues. Trimming removed 0 bases at V and 8 bases at J, with 13 bases between. The germline V gene encodes CDR1 MNHEY and CDR2 SVGAGI. CDR3 DNA sequence: TGTGCCAGCAGTTACTCGAGGGGGGGAGAGGGCTACACCTTC. It yields the protein CASSYSRGGEGYTF.

The chain couples TRBV19 to TRBJ1-1, with 8 bases identical to TRBD1. J gave up 5 bases and V 6 bases, and 11 bases lay outside the gene matches. The CDR3 is 15 residues long. Germline V gene sequence: CDR1 LNHDA, CDR2 SQIVND (reference sequence). CDR3 DNA sequence: TGTGCCAGTAGGCGTTCAGGGGGCATTTTGACTGAAGCTTTCTTT. Protein: CASRRSGGILTEAFF.

This clone was detected only a few times. The chain carries TRBV9 and TRBJ1-2; 7 positions match TRBD1. Trimming cost V 4 bases and J 8 bases; bases outside gene matches: 5. The CDR3 sequence is 12 residues long. Germline V gene data show CDR1 as SGDLS and CDR2 as YYNGEE. The CDR3 loop is CASSPRGYGYTF. CDR3 DNA sequence: TGTGCCAGCAGCCCCAGGGGGTACGGCTACACCTTC.

The CDR3 here is CASSVRDRGPFTEAFF. CDR3 sequence (DNA): TGTGCCAGCAGCGTCCGGGACAGGGGCCCCTTCACTGAAGCTTTCTTT. The gene calls are TRBV9 and TRBJ1-1, with 10 bases lining up with TRBD1. This CDR3 has 16 amino acids. Germline V gene sequence: CDR1 SGDLS, CDR2 YYNGEE. Germline trimming cut 2 bases from V and 4 bases from J; bases unmatched to any gene: 8. Using reference TRBV9 and TRBJ1-1 for the parts outside the CDR3, the full variable domain is DSGVTQTPKHLITATGQRVTLRCSPRSGDLSVYWYQQSLDQGLQFLIQYYNGEERAKGNILERFSAQQFPDLHSELNLSSLELGDSALYFCASSVRDRGPFTEAFFGQGTRLTVV.

This sequence joins TRBV19 and TRBJ1-5, with TRBD1 matching over 8 bases. The germline gives CDR1 LNHDA, CDR2 SQIVND (reference sequence). V shed 9 bases, J shed 4 bases, and the junction held 8 bases outside the gene matches. The CDR3 loop spans 14 amino acids. In DNA, the CDR3 is TGTGCCAGCGTAATTACAGGGGGAAATCAGCCCCAGCATTTT. Protein sequence: CASVITGGNQPQHF.

This rearrangement joins TRBV10-3 to TRBJ2-2, with 8 bases fitting TRBD2. V was pared by 8 bases and J by 1 base, with 3 bases of the junction left unmatched. The CDR3 is 14 residues long. CDR1 and CDR2 (germline): ENHRY, SYGVKD. The CDR3 spells CAISREVNTGELFF. The CDR3 bases are TGTGCCATCTCGCGGGAGGTGAACACCGGGGAGCTGTTTTTT.

The V gene is TRBV28, the J gene TRBJ2-7; 10 bases are shared with TRBD1. Germline assignment: CDR1 MDHEN and CDR2 SYDVKM. Trimming removed 5 bases from V and 5 bases from J; junction bases left unmatched: 9. There are 15 residues in the CDR3. CDR3 DNA sequence: TGTGCCAGCAGTCCCCCCGGGACAGGGGTCCACGAGCAGTACTTC. Encoded protein: CASSPPGTGVHEQYF.

This chain joins TRBV19 and TRBJ2-7; D is possibly TRBD2 (5 bases). The CDR3 has 13 amino acids. CDR1 is LNHDA and CDR2 is SQIVND in the germline V gene (reference sequence). V was shortened by 3 bases and J by 4 bases, with 10 bases between the two germline ends. In DNA form, the CDR3 reads TGTGCCAGTAGTATCCGGACTGAATACGAGCAGTACTTC. Translating it yields CASSIRTEYEQYF. The full variable domain, its missing parts supplied by reference TRBV19 and TRBJ2-7, is DGGITQSPKYLFRKEGQNVTLSCEQNLNHDAMYWYRQDPGQGLRLIYYSQIVNDFQKGDIAEGYSVSREKKESFPLTVTSAQKNPTAFYLCASSIRTEYEQYFGPGTRLTVT.

This chain connects TRBV7-9 to TRBJ1-5, with D hard to call. Germline CDR1 is SEHNR and CDR2 is FQNEAQ (reference sequence). This CDR3 is built from 12 residues. The germline V and J ends were trimmed by 1 base and 9 bases, with 7 bases remaining between them. This CDR3 is CASSLETGPQHF. The CDR3 nucleotides read TGTGCCAGCAGCTTAGAGACGGGGCCCCAGCATTTT.

This clone was detected only once. The CDR3 sequence: CASSYSLAGGELFF. DNA for the CDR3: TGTGCCAGCAGTTACTCACTAGCGGGGGGGGAGCTGTTTTTT. V is TRBV6-5 and J is TRBJ2-2; 10 nucleotides line up with TRBD2. There are 14 residues in the CDR3. The germline V gene has CDR1 MNHEY and CDR2 SVGAGI. With V trimmed by 0 bases and J by 8 bases, 0 bases remained unmatched.

This chain joins TRBV24-1 and TRBJ1-1; TRBD1 matches at 7 bases. This CDR3 region has 15 residues. Germline CDR1 is KGHDR and CDR2 is SFDVKD. V lost 4 bases and J lost 4; bases outside the gene matches: 8. The CDR3, as DNA: TGTGCCACCAGTGACCCTCGACAGGGCCTCACTGAAGCTTTCTTT. This translates into CATSDPRQGLTEAFF.

This clone was detected a few times. CDR3 protein: CATQTPTGNTEAFF. The CDR3 DNA sequence: TGTGCCACCCAAACCCCAACAGGGAACACTGAAGCTTTCTTT. The chain uses TRBV15 and TRBJ1-1, with D possibly matching TRBD1 (5 bases). Germline CDR1 is LNHNV and CDR2 is YYDKDF (reference sequence). The ends were cut back, 8 bases at V and 1 base at J, with 14 bases in the middle. The length of the CDR3 is 14 residues.

The CDR3 region is CASSIADRPRETQYF. CDR3 coding DNA: TGTGCCAGTAGTATCGCCGACAGGCCGAGGGAGACCCAGTACTTC. The rearrangement links TRBV19 to TRBJ2-5, with D perhaps TRBD1 (6 bases). Trimming stripped 3 bases from V and 5 bases from J, with 16 bases between. The CDR3 loop spans 15 amino acids. Germline V gene lookup returns CDR1 LNHDA and CDR2 SQIVND (reference sequence). Full variable domain (rest looked up from reference TRBV19 and TRBJ2-5): DGGITQSPKYLFRKEGQNVTLSCEQNLNHDAMYWYRQDPGQGLRLIYYSQIVNDFQKGDIAEGYSVSREKKESFPLTVTSAQKNPTAFYLCASSIADRPRETQYFGPGTRLLVL.

V gene TRBV20-1 combines with J gene TRBJ2-7; 8 bases match TRBD2. Trimming removed 6 bases from V and 5 bases from J; junction bases left unmatched: 3. The CDR3 contains 11 residues. Germline CDR1 reads DFQATT; CDR2 reads SNEGSKA (reference sequence). The CDR3 bases are TGCAGTGCCGCGACTAGCGACGAGCAGTACTTC. This encodes CSAATSDEQYF.

The chain employs TRBV15 and TRBJ1-5; D is unresolved. The V end lost 5 bases, the J end lost 0 bases, and 11 bases lay between the germline ends. The CDR3 loop spans 15 amino acids. Per germline, CDR1 LNHNV and CDR2 YYDKDF (reference sequence). The CDR3 DNA sequence: TGTGCCACCAGCCCCTACAGTCTTAGCAATCAGCCCCAGCATTTT. Its translation is CATSPYSLSNQPQHF.

This clone was picked up a small number of times. V is TRBV12-5 and J is TRBJ2-7; D is undetermined. Trimming removed 2 bases at V and 5 bases at J, with 4 bases between. CDR1 and CDR2 from the germline V gene are LGHNT and FRNRAP. The CDR3 has 11 amino acids. This chain's CDR3 is CASGLIDEQYF. Here the CDR3 DNA reads TGTGCTAGTGGTTTGATCGACGAGCAGTACTTC.

The chain recombines TRBV24-1 with TRBJ2-1, with a possible D match to TRBD2 (6 bases). The CDR3 spans 15 residues. Deletions cut 5 bases from V and 6 bases from J, with 16 bases between. Per germline, CDR1 KGHDR and CDR2 SFDVKD. CDR3 in DNA: TGTGCCACCAGTGGGGTTAGCGGTATCGGCAATGAGCAGTTCTTC. It is translated as CATSGVSGIGNEQFF.

This rearrangement joins TRBV7-2 to TRBJ1-2, with D perhaps matching TRBD1 (5 bases). Deletions cut 1 base from V and 8 bases from J, with 17 bases between. CDR3 length: 15 residues. Germline CDR1 reads SGHTA; CDR2 reads FQGNSA. The CDR3 coding sequence is TGTGCCAGCAGCTTAGATATTGCGGGGGTGGAAGGCTACACCTTC. Translated, it gives CASSLDIAGVEGYTF.

V is TRBV9 and J is TRBJ2-3, with a possible D match to TRBD2 (6 bases). Germline CDR1 SGDLS, CDR2 YYNGEE. V shed 0 bases and J shed 5 bases, with 10 bases lying between them. This CDR3 contains 14 residues. CDR3 coding DNA: TGTGCCAGCAGCGTAGAGGGGCGGGGAGATACGCAGTATTTT. Its protein product is CASSVEGRGDTQYF.

The chain joins TRBV5-1 to TRBJ1-4; TRBD1 matches at 8 bases. The CDR3 consists of 15 residues. Germline CDR1 is SGHRS and CDR2 is YFSETQ. After removal of 3 bases from V and 3 bases from J, the junction contained 4 bases not matched to a gene. The CDR3 DNA reads TGCGCCAGCAGCTCGGGGACAGGCCCTAATGAAAAACTGTTTTTT. It yields the protein CASSSGTGPNEKLFF.

The count of this clone is one. J is TRBJ1-2 and V is TRBV19, with D perhaps matching TRBD1 (5 bases). The germline CDR1 and CDR2 sequences are LNHDA and SQIVND (reference sequence). The CDR3 sequence is 16 residues long. The ends were cut back, 7 bases at V and 2 bases at J, with 20 bases in the middle. CDR3 sequence (DNA): TGTGCCAGTACCCTACGACGGGGACTGATAAACTATGGCTACACCTTC. Its translation is CASTLRRGLINYGYTF.

This clone was seen many times. The chain combines TRBV5-1 with TRBJ2-2; 10 positions match TRBD1. With V trimmed by 0 bases and J by 5 bases, 1 base remained unmatched. CDR3 size: 15 residues. The V gene's germline CDR1 is SGHRS and CDR2 YFSETQ. CDR3 region: CASSLGQGATGELFF. CDR3 nucleotide sequence: TGCGCCAGCAGCTTGGGACAGGGGGCGACCGGGGAGCTGTTTTTT.

The J gene is TRBJ1-1, the V gene TRBV2, with TRBD1 matching 10 bases. This CDR3 has 13 residues. Germline loops: CDR1 SNHLY, CDR2 FYNNEI. V shed 4 bases, J shed 5 bases, and the junction held 1 base outside the gene matches. The CDR3 is CASSGTGGTEAFF. The CDR3 region has the DNA TGTGCCAGCAGTGGGACAGGGGGAACTGAAGCTTTCTTT.